The 30 T cell receptor beta chains in this list originate from one sample, sequenced in a study of TIL therapy for anti-PD-1-resistant metastatic lung cancer. Sequencing used immunoSEQ v3. Repertoires were generated with immunoSEQ multiplex PCR, while TCRdb's copy carries only in-frame clones and drops some. The table lists some 46,000 clones, around 80% of them singletons. Specified time point: pre-treatment sample, taken before nivolumab and TIL therapy. The sequencing here drew on blood, taken at baseline. The receptors stem from a man between 65 and 80 years old with non-small cell lung cancer.

The V call is TRBV5-1, the J call TRBJ2-7; tentatively, D is TRBD1 (5 bases). Per germline, CDR1 SGHRS and CDR2 YFSETQ. The CDR3 sequence is 13 residues long. The V end was cut by 2 bases, the J end by 1 base, with 7 bases between. CDR3 nucleotides: TGCGCCAGCAGCTTTGACAGATCCTACGAGCAGTACTTC. It translates to CASSFDRSYEQYF.

The chain recombines TRBV6-1 with TRBJ1-5; no clear D gene. The germline CDR1 and CDR2 sequences are MNHNS and SASEGT. The CDR3 has 15 residues. V was cut by 3 bases and J by 4 bases, with 13 bases left in between. CDR3 nucleotides: TGTGCCAGCAGTGATTACAGTCATGGGAATCAGCCCCAGCATTTT. Protein: CASSDYSHGNQPQHF.

The chain carries TRBV7-9 and TRBJ1-1; no firm D call. Per the germline V gene, CDR1 is SEHNR and CDR2 is FQNEAQ (reference sequence). The CDR3 has 15 amino acids. Trimming took 1 base from V and 0 from J, leaving 9 bases between them. DNA of the CDR3: TGTGCCAGCAGCTTAGTTACTGCGATGAACACTGAAGCTTTCTTT. This translates into CASSLVTAMNTEAFF. The full variable domain, rest sourced from reference TRBV7-9 and TRBJ1-1, is DTGVSQNPRHKITKRGQNVTFRCDPISEHNRLYWYRQTLGQGPEFLTYFQNEAQLEKSRLLSDRFSAERPKGSFSTLEIQRTEQGDSAMYLCASSLVTAMNTEAFFGQGTRLTVV.

The chain has TRBV10-2 and TRBJ2-7; D call uncertain. The CDR3 spans 12 residues. Germline loops: CDR1 WSHSY, CDR2 SAAADI. V lost 1 base and J lost 3, with 4 bases in between. CDR3 loop: CASSEWGYEQYF. For the CDR3, the DNA is TGCGCCAGCAGTGAGTGGGGCTACGAGCAGTACTTC.

The genes are TRBV15 and TRBJ2-2; D may be TRBD1 (6 bases). V shed 0 bases and J shed 3 bases, with 11 bases lying between them. This CDR3 comprises 16 residues. CDR1 LNHNV and CDR2 YYDKDF come from the germline V gene (reference sequence). CDR3: CATSRERTAYTGELFF. In DNA, the CDR3 is TGTGCCACCAGCAGAGAACGGACAGCCTACACCGGGGAGCTGTTTTTT. Full variable domain (outside the CDR3, taken from reference TRBV15 and TRBJ2-2): DAMVIQNPRYQVTQFGKPVTLSCSQTLNHNVMYWYQQKSSQAPKLLFHYYDKDFNNEADTPDNFQSRRPNTSFCFLDIRSPGLGDTAMYLCATSRERTAYTGELFFGEGSRLTVL.

This chain links TRBV11-2 with TRBJ2-3, with 12 bases that match TRBD1. The CDR3 covers 18 residues. The V gene end was trimmed by 4 bases and the J gene end by 3 bases; junction bases not matched to a gene: 11. Per germline, CDR1 SGHAT and CDR2 FQNNGV. The CDR3 loop reads CASSWVPGQGALTDTQYF. The DNA for the CDR3 is TGTGCCAGCAGCTGGGTCCCGGGACAGGGGGCGTTGACAGATACGCAGTATTTT.

Written as DNA, the CDR3 is TGTGCCAGTAGCCTTATGACAGACGCGAACACCGGGGAGCTGTTTTTT. It codes for CASSLMTDANTGELFF. The chain employs TRBV19 and TRBJ2-2; D may be TRBD1 (5 bases). Trimming took off 6 bases at V and 0 bases at J, with 14 bases between the two ends. Looked up from germline, CDR1 is LNHDA and CDR2 is SQIVND (reference sequence). The length of the CDR3 is 16 residues. Drawing the rest from reference TRBV19 and TRBJ2-2, the complete variable domain is DGGITQSPKYLFRKEGQNVTLSCEQNLNHDAMYWYRQDPGQGLRLIYYSQIVNDFQKGDIAEGYSVSREKKESFPLTVTSAQKNPTAFYLCASSLMTDANTGELFFGEGSRLTVL.

The V gene is TRBV7-8, the J gene TRBJ1-5, with 10 bases matching TRBD1. Germline V gene data show CDR1 as SGHVS and CDR2 as FQNEAQ. Trimming at V came to 5 bases and at J to 3 bases, leaving 7 bases not matched to a gene. The CDR3 runs to 16 residues. This CDR3 is CASSPAGTGVNQPQHF. In DNA form, the CDR3 reads TGTGCCAGCAGCCCCGCTGGGACAGGGGTCAATCAGCCCCAGCATTTT. Complete variable domain (other parts from reference TRBV7-8 and TRBJ1-5): GAGVSQSPRYKVAKRGQDVALRCDPISGHVSLFWYQQALGQGPEFLTYFQNEAQLDKSGLPSDRFFAERPEGSVSTLKIQRTQQEDSAVYLCASSPAGTGVNQPQHFGDGTRLSIL.

V usage is TRBV6-1 and J usage is TRBJ2-1; TRBD2 matches at 12 bases. CDR3 length equals 15 residues. The ends lost 5 bases at V and 6 bases at J; junction bases unmatched: 5. In germline, CDR1 is MNHNS, CDR2 SASEGT. The CDR3 DNA sequence: TGTGCCAGCAGTTCCGGGACTAGCGGGCCCAATGAGCAGTTCTTC. Translated, it gives CASSSGTSGPNEQFF.

The J gene is TRBJ1-3, the V gene TRBV7-2, with TRBD1 matching over 7 bases. The CDR3 runs to 14 residues. Germline lookup yields CDR1 SGHTA and CDR2 FQGNSA. V dropped 5 bases and J dropped 3; count of bases not matched to a gene: 4. The CDR3 nucleotides are TGTGCCAGCAGCCCCAGGGGGTATGGAAACACCATATATTTT. It codes for CASSPRGYGNTIYF.

This rearrangement joins TRBV2 to TRBJ2-3; 10 bases align to TRBD1. From germline, CDR1 is SNHLY and CDR2 FYNNEI. The V gene end was trimmed by 6 bases and the J gene end by 0 bases; junction bases not matched to a gene: 3. The CDR3 is 15 residues long. DNA of the CDR3: TGTGCCAGCAGGGACAGGGGGAGCAGCACAGATACGCAGTATTTT. This translates into CASRDRGSSTDTQYF.

The V and J genes are TRBV2 and TRBJ2-5; D unresolved. This CDR3 spans 10 amino acids. The germline V and J ends were trimmed by 6 bases and 3 bases, with 2 bases remaining between them. The germline V gene encodes CDR1 SNHLY and CDR2 FYNNEI. In nucleotides, the CDR3 is TGTGCCAGCAGCAAAGAGACCCAGTACTTC. Translating it yields CASSKETQYF.

The CDR3 loop is CASSPGTGAKGPQYF. The CDR3 nucleotides read TGCGCCAGCAGCCCCGGTACAGGGGCCAAAGGGCCCCAGTACTTC. This sequence joins TRBV4-3 and TRBJ2-5, with 7 positions matching TRBD1. V shed 4 bases, J shed 9 bases, and the junction held 14 bases outside the gene matches. There are 15 residues in the CDR3. Germline CDR1 and CDR2: LGHNA and YSLEER.

This rearrangement joins TRBV29-1 to TRBJ2-3, with D hard to call. The CDR3 covers 13 residues. Germline V lookup: CDR1 SQVTM, CDR2 ANQGSEA. The V end lost 2 bases, the J end lost 1 base, and 7 bases lay between the germline ends. The CDR3 bases are TGCAGCGTTGAACTGTCTGGCACAGATACGCAGTATTTT. Amino acids: CSVELSGTDTQYF.

The chain carries TRBV5-1 and TRBJ2-1; TRBD2 matches at 7 bases. CDR3 length: 13 residues. Germline CDR1 SGHRS, CDR2 YFSETQ. Trimming at V came to 5 bases and at J to 5 bases, leaving 4 bases not matched to a gene. The CDR3 sequence is CASSPSGHNEQFF. The CDR3 nucleotides read TGCGCCAGCAGTCCTAGCGGCCACAATGAGCAGTTCTTC.

This clone was seen once. This chain uses TRBV6-1 with TRBJ2-4; D is unclear. Germline-derived CDR1 and CDR2 are MNHNS and SASEGT. Trimming shortened V by 3 bases and J by 10 bases, and 13 bases separated the two germline ends. This CDR3 has 13 amino acids. In nucleotides, the CDR3 is TGTGCCAGCAGTGAGGCGGCGCATCAGATTCAGTACTTC. Its translation: CASSEAAHQIQYF.

The chain couples TRBV7-9 to TRBJ2-3; possible D gene TRBD2, 6 bases. Germline V CDR1 and CDR2: SEHNR, FQNEAQ (reference sequence). With 8 bases removed from V and 5 bases from J, the gap between germline ends came to 14 bases. CDR3 length equals 13 residues. As DNA, the CDR3 is TGTGCCAGCTCCCCGGGAGCTAGAGATACGCAGTATTTT. Translation: CASSPGARDTQYF.

The chain recombines TRBV11-2 with TRBJ2-7, with 8 bases aligning to TRBD1. CDR3 length: 15 amino acids. Trimming took 0 bases from V and 6 from J; bases not matched to a gene: 7. Germline CDR1 reads SGHAT; CDR2 reads FQNNGV. The CDR3 protein is CASSLDWTGQSEQYF. CDR3 bases: TGTGCCAGCAGCTTAGATTGGACAGGGCAATCCGAGCAGTACTTC.

The gene calls are TRBV28 and TRBJ2-7; 8 nucleotides agree with TRBD1. The germline CDR1 and CDR2 sequences are MDHEN and SYDVKM. J gave up 1 base and V 7 bases, and 6 bases lay outside the gene matches. The CDR3 length is 14 residues. The CDR3: CASKGQGVSYEQYF. In DNA form, the CDR3 reads TGTGCCAGCAAAGGACAGGGCGTATCCTACGAGCAGTACTTC.

The table lists this clone with a few counts. J is TRBJ1-5 and V is TRBV7-2; D not certain. The CDR3 sequence is 16 residues long. From germline, CDR1 is SGHTA and CDR2 FQGNSA. The V end was cut by 1 base, the J end by 5 bases, with 15 bases between. In DNA, the CDR3 is TGTGCCAGCAGCTTAGGTGTCGACTTTTCCTATCAGCCCCAGCATTTT. This codes for CASSLGVDFSYQPQHF.

The V gene is TRBV5-1, the J gene TRBJ2-5, with 7 nucleotides matching TRBD1. In germline, CDR1 is SGHRS, CDR2 YFSETQ. There are 15 residues in the CDR3. V lost 4 bases and J lost 1; bases outside the gene matches: 7. CDR3 DNA: TGCGCCAGCAGCCCACGGACAGGCGGCCAAGAGACCCAGTACTTC. This gives the protein CASSPRTGGQETQYF. The entire variable domain, with the rest obtained from reference TRBV5-1 and TRBJ2-5, is as follows: KAGVTQTPRYLIKTRGQQVTLSCSPISGHRSVSWYQQTPGQGLQFLFEYFSETQRNKGNFPGRFSGRQFSNSRSEMNVSTLELGDSALYLCASSPRTGGQETQYFGPGTRLLVL.

The chain links TRBV28 to TRBJ1-5; 8 bases agree with TRBD1. Germline V lookup: CDR1 MDHEN, CDR2 SYDVKM. The CDR3 contains 16 residues. After removal of 6 bases from V and 2 bases from J, the junction contained 9 bases not matched to a gene. In DNA, the CDR3 is TGTGCCAGCAGCACCCCCAGGGGGCTACGCAATCAGCCCCAGCATTTT. It encodes CASSTPRGLRNQPQHF.

The chain combines TRBV5-4 with TRBJ2-3; 11 positions agree with TRBD2. Trimming removed 0 bases from V and 2 bases from J; junction bases left unmatched: 5. The germline CDR1 and CDR2 sequences are SGHNT and YYREEE (reference sequence). This CDR3 has 17 amino acids. The CDR3 protein is CASSLAGLAGITDTQYF. The CDR3 DNA is TGTGCCAGCAGCTTGGCCGGACTAGCGGGTATCACAGATACGCAGTATTTT.

The chain carries TRBV2 and TRBJ2-5; 9 nucleotides line up with TRBD2. V shed 8 bases, J shed 2 bases, and the junction held 9 bases outside the gene matches. Germline assignment: CDR1 SNHLY and CDR2 FYNNEI. This CDR3 has 15 amino acids. Written as DNA, the CDR3 is TGTGCCAGCTCCCGCCAGACTAGCGGACAAGAGACCCAGTACTTC. Encoded protein: CASSRQTSGQETQYF.

The count of this clone is one. The chain is built from TRBV5-1 and TRBJ2-1; D unresolved. The CDR3 has 13 residues. The V end was cut by 1 base, the J end by 2 bases, with 4 bases between. Germline V gene sequence: CDR1 SGHRS, CDR2 YFSETQ. CDR3 sequence: CASSLIPYNEQFF. Written as DNA, the CDR3 is TGCGCCAGCAGCTTGATACCCTACAATGAGCAGTTCTTC.

V usage is TRBV6-6 and J usage is TRBJ2-1; 13 nucleotides match TRBD2. V was pared by 6 bases and J by 5 bases, with 4 bases of the junction left unmatched. CDR1 is MNHNY, CDR2 SVGAGI, per germline (reference sequence). The CDR3 covers 15 residues. The CDR3 DNA is TGTGCCAGCAGCCAAGGGACTAGCGGGAACAATGAGCAGTTCTTC. Translated, it gives CASSQGTSGNNEQFF.

The chain recombines TRBV6-1 with TRBJ1-5; 8 nucleotides line up with TRBD1. The V gene end was trimmed by 4 bases and the J gene end by 5 bases; junction bases not matched to a gene: 10. This CDR3 comprises 16 residues. Germline V gene lookup returns CDR1 MNHNS and CDR2 SASEGT. DNA of the CDR3: TGTGCCAGCAGTGTGAGAGGACAGGGAGAAGATCAGCCCCAGCATTTT. Amino acids: CASSVRGQGEDQPQHF.

V and J are TRBV7-8 and TRBJ2-3, with 13 bases aligning to TRBD2. The CDR3 contains 19 residues. Germline lookup yields CDR1 SGHVS and CDR2 FQNEAQ. The V gene end was trimmed by 5 bases and the J gene end by 2 bases; junction bases not matched to a gene: 13. The CDR3 region is CASSRYPPGTSGNTDTQYF. The CDR3 DNA reads as TGTGCCAGCAGCCGATATCCCCCCGGGACTAGCGGGAACACAGATACGCAGTATTTT.

The V call is TRBV1, the J call TRBJ2-7; the D segment call TRBD2 is taken from the table without a DNA check. TRBV1 is assigned pseudogene status. This CDR3 is built from 16 residues. CDR3 in DNA: TGCACCAGCAGCCAAGCTGACCGGGACTCAACCTACGAGCAGTACTTC. Translation: CTSSQADRDSTYEQYF.

The chain recombines TRBV7-8 with TRBJ2-3, with 9 bases fitting TRBD2. This CDR3 has 16 amino acids. J gave up 1 base and V 5 bases, and 7 bases lay outside the gene matches. CDR1 is SGHVS and CDR2 is FQNEAQ in the germline V gene. CDR3 bases: TGTGCCAGCAGCCCTGTAGCGGGAGCAGGCACAGATACGCAGTATTTT. Its protein product is CASSPVAGAGTDTQYF.